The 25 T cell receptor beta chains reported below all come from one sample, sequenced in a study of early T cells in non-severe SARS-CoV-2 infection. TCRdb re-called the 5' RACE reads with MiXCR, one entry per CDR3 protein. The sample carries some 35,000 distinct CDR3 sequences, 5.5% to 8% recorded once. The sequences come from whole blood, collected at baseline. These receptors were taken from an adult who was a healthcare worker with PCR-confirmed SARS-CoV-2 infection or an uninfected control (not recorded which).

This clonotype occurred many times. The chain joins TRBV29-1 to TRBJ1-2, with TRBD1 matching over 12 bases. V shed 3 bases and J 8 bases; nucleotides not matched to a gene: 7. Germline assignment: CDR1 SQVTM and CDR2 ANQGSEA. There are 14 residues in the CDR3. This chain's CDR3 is CSVDWGQGARGYTF. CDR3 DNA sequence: TGCAGCGTTGACTGGGGACAGGGGGCGCGAGGCTACACCTTC.

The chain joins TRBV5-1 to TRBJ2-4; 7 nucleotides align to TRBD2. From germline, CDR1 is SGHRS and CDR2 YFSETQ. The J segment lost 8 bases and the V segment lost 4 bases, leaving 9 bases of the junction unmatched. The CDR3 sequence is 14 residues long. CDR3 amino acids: CASSTGEGMDIQYF. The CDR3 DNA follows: TGCGCCAGCAGCACCGGGGAGGGTATGGACATTCAGTACTTC. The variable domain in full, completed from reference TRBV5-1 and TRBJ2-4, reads KAGVTQTPRYLIKTRGQQVTLSCSPISGHRSVSWYQQTPGQGLQFLFEYFSETQRNKGNFPGRFSGRQFSNSRSEMNVSTLELGDSALYLCASSTGEGMDIQYFGAGTRLSVL.

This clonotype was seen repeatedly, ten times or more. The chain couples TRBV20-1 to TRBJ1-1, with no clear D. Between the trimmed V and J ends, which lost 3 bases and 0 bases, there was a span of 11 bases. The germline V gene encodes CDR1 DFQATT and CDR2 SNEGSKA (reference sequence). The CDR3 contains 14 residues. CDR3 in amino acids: CSASRLRMNTEAFF. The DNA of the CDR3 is TGCAGTGCTAGTAGACTGAGGATGAACACTGAAGCTTTCTTT.

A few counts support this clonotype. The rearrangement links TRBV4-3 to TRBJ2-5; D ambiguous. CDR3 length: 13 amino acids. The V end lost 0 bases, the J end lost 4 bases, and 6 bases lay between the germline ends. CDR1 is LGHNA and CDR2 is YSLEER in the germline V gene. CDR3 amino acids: CASSQDWRETQYF. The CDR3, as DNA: TGCGCCAGCAGCCAAGATTGGCGAGAGACCCAGTACTTC.

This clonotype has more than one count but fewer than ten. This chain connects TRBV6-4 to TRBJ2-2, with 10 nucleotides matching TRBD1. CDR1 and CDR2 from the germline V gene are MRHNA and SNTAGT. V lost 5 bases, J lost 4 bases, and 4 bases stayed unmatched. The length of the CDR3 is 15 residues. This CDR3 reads CASSSGQGGTGELFF. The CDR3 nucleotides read TGTGCCAGCAGTTCCGGACAGGGGGGCACCGGGGAGCTGTTTTTT.

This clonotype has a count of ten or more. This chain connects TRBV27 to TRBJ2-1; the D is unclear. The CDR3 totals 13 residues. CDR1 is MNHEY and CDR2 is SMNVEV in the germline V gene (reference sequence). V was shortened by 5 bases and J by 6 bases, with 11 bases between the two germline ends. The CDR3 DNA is TGTGCCAGCAGTCTTCTCAGCTTCAATGAGCAGTTCTTC. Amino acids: CASSLLSFNEQFF.

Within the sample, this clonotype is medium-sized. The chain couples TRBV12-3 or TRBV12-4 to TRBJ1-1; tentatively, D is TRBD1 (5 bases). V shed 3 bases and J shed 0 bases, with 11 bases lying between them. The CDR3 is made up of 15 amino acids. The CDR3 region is CASSFGAQMNTEAFF. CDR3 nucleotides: TGTGCCAGCAGTTTCGGGGCCCAGATGAACACTGAAGCTTTCTTT.

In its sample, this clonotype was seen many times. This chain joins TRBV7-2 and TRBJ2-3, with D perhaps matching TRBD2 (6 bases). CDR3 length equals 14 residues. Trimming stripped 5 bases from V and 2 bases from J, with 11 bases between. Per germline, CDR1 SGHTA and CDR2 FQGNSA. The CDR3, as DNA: TGTGCCAGCAGCCGGGACTTCTCCACAGATACGCAGTATTTT. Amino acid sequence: CASSRDFSTDTQYF.

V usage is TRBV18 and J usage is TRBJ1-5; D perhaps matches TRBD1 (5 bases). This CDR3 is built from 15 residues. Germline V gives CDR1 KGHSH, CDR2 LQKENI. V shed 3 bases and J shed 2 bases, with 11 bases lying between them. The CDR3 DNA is TGTGCCAGCTCACCCTCAGGGACTGGCAATCAGCCCCAGCATTTT. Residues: CASSPSGTGNQPQHF.

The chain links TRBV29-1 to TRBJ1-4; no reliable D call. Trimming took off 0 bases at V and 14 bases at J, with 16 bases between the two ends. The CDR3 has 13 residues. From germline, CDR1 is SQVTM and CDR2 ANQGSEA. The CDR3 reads CSVEDQELRGLFF. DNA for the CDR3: TGCAGCGTTGAAGATCAAGAATTGCGCGGGCTGTTTTTT.

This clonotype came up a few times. CDR3 amino acids: CSARGPGTASSYEQYF. CDR3 nucleotides: TGCAGTGCTAGAGGACCGGGGACTGCTAGTTCCTACGAGCAGTACTTC. V and J are TRBV20-1 and TRBJ2-7; TRBD2 is a possible D gene (6 bases). Germline CDR1 reads DFQATT; CDR2 reads SNEGSKA (reference sequence). The V gene lost 1 base and the J gene lost 1 base, with 17 bases spanning the gap. The CDR3 covers 16 residues.

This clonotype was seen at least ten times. The CDR3 spells CAISEPGGSRRGYTF. The CDR3 DNA sequence: TGTGCCATCAGTGAGCCTGGGGGATCCAGAAGGGGCTACACCTTC. This chain joins TRBV10-3 and TRBJ1-2, with D maybe TRBD1 (5 bases). This CDR3 region has 15 residues. The germline V and J ends were trimmed by 2 bases and 8 bases, with 18 bases remaining between them. Germline CDR1 and CDR2: ENHRY and SYGVKD.

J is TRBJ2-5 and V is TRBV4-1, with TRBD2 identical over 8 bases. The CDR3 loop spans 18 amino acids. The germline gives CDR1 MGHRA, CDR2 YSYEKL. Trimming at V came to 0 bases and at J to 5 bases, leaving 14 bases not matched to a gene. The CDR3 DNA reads TGCGCCAGCAGCCAAGATCTTCGGGACGGGACTAGTATGGAGACCCAGTACTTC. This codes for CASSQDLRDGTSMETQYF.

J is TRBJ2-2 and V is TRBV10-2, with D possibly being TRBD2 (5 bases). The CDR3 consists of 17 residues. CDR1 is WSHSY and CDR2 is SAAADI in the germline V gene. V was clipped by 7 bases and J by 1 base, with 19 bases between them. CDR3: CASNSRGGQQNTGELFF. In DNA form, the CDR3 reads TGCGCCAGCAATTCCCGAGGAGGCCAGCAGAACACCGGGGAGCTGTTTTTT.

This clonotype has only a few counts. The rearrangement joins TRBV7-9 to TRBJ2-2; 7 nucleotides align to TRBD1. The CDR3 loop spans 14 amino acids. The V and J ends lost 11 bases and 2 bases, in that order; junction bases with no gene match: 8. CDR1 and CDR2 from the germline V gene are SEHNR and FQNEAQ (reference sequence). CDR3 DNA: TGTGCCGGGAAGACAGGGATAAACACCGGGGAGCTGTTTTTT. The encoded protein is CAGKTGINTGELFF.

For the CDR3, the DNA is TGTGCCAGTAGTATGGGGTCCGGGGATACGCAGTATTTT. It translates to CASSMGSGDTQYF. The chain joins TRBV19 to TRBJ2-3; D is unresolved. With 3 bases removed from V and 6 bases from J, the gap between germline ends came to 10 bases. Per the germline V gene, CDR1 is LNHDA and CDR2 is SQIVND (reference sequence). The CDR3 has 13 amino acids.

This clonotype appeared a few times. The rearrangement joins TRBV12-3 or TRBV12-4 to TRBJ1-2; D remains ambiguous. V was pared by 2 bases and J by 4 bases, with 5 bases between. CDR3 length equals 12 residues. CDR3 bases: TGTGCCAGCAGTTTATGGGCCTATGGCTACACCTTC. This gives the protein CASSLWAYGYTF.

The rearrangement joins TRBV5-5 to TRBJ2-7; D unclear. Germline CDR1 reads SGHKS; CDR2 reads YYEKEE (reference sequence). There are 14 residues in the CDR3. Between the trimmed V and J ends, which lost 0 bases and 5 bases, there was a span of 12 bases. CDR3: CASSLGAGRNEQYF. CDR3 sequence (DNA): TGTGCCAGCAGCTTGGGGGCTGGACGGAACGAGCAGTACTTC.

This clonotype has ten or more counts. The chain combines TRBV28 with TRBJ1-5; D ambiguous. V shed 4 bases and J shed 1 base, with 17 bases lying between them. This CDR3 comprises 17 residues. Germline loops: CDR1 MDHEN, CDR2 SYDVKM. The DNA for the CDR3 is TGTGCCAGCAGTTCCCTCAAGGGATTGCAGAGCAATCAGCCCCAGCATTTT. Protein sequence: CASSSLKGLQSNQPQHF.

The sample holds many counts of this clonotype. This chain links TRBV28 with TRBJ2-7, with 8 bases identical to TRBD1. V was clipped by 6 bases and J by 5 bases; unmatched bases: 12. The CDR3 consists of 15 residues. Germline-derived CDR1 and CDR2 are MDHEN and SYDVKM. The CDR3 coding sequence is TGTGCCAGCAGGTTCGGACAGGGACGGCTCCACGAGCAGTACTTC. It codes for CASRFGQGRLHEQYF.

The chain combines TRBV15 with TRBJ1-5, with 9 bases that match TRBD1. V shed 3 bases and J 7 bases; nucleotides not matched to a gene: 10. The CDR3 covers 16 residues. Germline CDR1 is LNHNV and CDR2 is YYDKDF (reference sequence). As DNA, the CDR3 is TGTGCCACCAGCAGTACCGGGACAGGGACATGGCAGCCCCAGCATTTT. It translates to CATSSTGTGTWQPQHF.

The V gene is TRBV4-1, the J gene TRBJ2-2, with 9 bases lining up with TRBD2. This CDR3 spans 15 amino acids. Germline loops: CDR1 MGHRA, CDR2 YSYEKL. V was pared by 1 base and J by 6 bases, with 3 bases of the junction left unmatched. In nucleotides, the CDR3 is TGCGCCAGCAGCCAAGGACCTAGCGGGGCCGGGGAGCTGTTTTTT. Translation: CASSQGPSGAGELFF.

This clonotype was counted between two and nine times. The CDR3 here is CASSQVPAAGSPLHF. CDR3 sequence (DNA): TGCGCCAGCAGCCAAGTTCCCGCGGCGGGTTCACCCCTCCACTTT. V gene TRBV4-1 combines with J gene TRBJ1-6; D unclear. This CDR3 is built from 15 residues. CDR1 MGHRA and CDR2 YSYEKL come from the germline V gene. Trimming pared 1 base from V and 9 bases from J, leaving 13 bases between.

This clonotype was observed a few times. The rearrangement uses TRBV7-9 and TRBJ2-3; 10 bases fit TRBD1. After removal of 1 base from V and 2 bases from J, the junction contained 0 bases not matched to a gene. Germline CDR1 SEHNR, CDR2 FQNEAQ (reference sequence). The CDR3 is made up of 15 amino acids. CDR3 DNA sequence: TGTGCCAGCAGCTTAGGACAGGGGGCCACAGATACGCAGTATTTT. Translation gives CASSLGQGATDTQYF.

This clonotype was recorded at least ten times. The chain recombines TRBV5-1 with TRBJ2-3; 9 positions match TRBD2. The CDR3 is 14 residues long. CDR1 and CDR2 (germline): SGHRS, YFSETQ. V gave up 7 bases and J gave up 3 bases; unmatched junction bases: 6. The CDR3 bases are TGCGCCAGCGGCGCGGGAGGGCCGACAGATACGCAGTATTTT. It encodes CASGAGGPTDTQYF.